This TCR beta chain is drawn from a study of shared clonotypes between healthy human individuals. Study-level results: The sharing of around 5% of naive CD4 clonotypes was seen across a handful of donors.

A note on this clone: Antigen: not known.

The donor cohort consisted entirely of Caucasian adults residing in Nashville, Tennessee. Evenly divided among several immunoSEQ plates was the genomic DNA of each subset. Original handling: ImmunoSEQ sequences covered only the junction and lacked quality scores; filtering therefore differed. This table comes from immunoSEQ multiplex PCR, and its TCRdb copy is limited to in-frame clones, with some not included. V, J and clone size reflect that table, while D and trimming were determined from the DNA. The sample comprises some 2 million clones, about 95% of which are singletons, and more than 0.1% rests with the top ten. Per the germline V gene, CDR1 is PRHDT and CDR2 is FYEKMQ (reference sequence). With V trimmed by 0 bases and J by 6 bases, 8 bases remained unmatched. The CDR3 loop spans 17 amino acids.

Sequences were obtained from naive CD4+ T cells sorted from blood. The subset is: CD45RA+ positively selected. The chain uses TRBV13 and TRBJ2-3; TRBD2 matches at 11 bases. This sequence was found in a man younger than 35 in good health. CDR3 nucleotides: TGTGCCAGCAGCTTAGGCGTGTCTAGCGGGGGGTTTGATACGCAGTATTTT. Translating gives CASSLGVSSGGFDTQYF.